This note documents a single TCR beta chain sequence. The data were obtained in a study of regulatory T cells in long-lasting Graves disease. The germline CDR1 and CDR2 sequences are SGHDT and YYEEEE. V lost 1 base to trimming and J lost 2 bases, with 10 bases between them. The CDR3 is made up of 14 amino acids. Time point indicated: newly diagnosed GD, antithyroid drugs for less than 3 months. PBMC RNA served as the TCR library source. Recruitment took place at an endocrinology department in Xi'an, China. The authors built TCR beta libraries using iRepertoire HTBI primers and Arm-PCR of CDR3 regions. TCRdb used MiXCR to reprocess the multiplex PCR reads, holding one entry per CDR3 protein. The table shows hundreds of thousands of distinct CDR3 sequences, with about 16% occurring only once. These data are also associated with another study on T cells in Graves' hyperthyroidism and ophthalmopathy.

The V and J genes are TRBV5-6 and TRBJ2-7; D possibly corresponds to TRBD1 (5 bases). The input for sequencing was peripheral blood mononuclear cells (PBMCs), taken at new diagnosis, from a patient treated with antithyroid drugs. The receptor's source is a man between 18 and 35 years old with Graves disease. The CDR3, as DNA: TGTGCCAGCAGCTTGTCCAGGGAAGCCTACGAGCAGTACTTC. Translation: CASSLSREAYEQYF.